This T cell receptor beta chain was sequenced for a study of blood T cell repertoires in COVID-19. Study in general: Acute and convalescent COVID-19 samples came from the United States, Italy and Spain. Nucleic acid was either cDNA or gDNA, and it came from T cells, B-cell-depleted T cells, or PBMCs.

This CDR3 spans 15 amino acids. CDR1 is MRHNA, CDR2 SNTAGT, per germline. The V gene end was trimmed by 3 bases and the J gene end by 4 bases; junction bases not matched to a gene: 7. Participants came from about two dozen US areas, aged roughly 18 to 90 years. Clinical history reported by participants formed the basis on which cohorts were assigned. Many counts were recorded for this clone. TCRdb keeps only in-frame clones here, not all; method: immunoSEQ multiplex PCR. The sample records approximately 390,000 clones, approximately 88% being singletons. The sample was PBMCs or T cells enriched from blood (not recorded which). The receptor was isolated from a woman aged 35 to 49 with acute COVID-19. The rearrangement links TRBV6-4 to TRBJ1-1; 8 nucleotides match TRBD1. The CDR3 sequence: CASSESTGGSTEAFF. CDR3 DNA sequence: TGTGCCAGCAGTGAGTCCACAGGGGGTAGCACTGAAGCTTTCTTT.